These 27 T cell receptor beta chains came from one sample sequenced in a study of blood T cell repertoires in COVID-19. Sequenced by immunoSEQ multiplex PCR; TCRdb stores in-frame clones only, minus some. The sample consists of 200,000 to 250,000 clones, 84% of them appearing once. The sample taken for sequencing was PBMCs or T cells enriched from blood (not recorded which). The receptors here all came from a middle-aged woman who had recovered from COVID-19.

This chain uses TRBV30 with TRBJ2-2; possible D gene TRBD2, 5 bases. V was clipped by 3 bases and J by 7 bases, with 6 bases between them. In germline, CDR1 is GTSNPN, CDR2 SVGIG (reference sequence). This CDR3 has 11 residues. The CDR3 loop reads CAWREGGELFF. CDR3 bases: TGTGCCTGGAGAGAGGGCGGGGAGCTGTTTTTT.

The chain links TRBV10-1 to TRBJ1-2, with D perhaps matching TRBD1 (6 bases). The CDR3 has 13 residues. The germline gives CDR1 WNHNN, CDR2 SYGVQD (reference sequence). V dropped 4 bases and J dropped 4 bases, with 10 bases sitting between them. As DNA, the CDR3 is TGCGCCAGCAGTGCCGGGACAACCTATGGCTACACCTTC. The encoded protein is CASSAGTTYGYTF.

The sample holds one count of this clone. The rearrangement links TRBV9 to TRBJ2-7, with 8 bases identical to TRBD2. Per germline, CDR1 SGDLS and CDR2 YYNGEE. The CDR3 is 14 amino acids. The ends lost 0 bases at V and 4 bases at J; junction bases unmatched: 3. CDR3 coding DNA: TGTGCCAGCAGCGTAGCGGCTAGCGGGTACGAGCAGTACTTC. It specifies CASSVAASGYEQYF.

The chain links TRBV7-3 to TRBJ2-5; 10 bases are a match to TRBD1. CDR1 and CDR2 (germline): SGHTA, FQGTGA. This CDR3 contains 14 residues. The junction had 5 bases not matched to a gene; V was cut back by 6 bases and J by 4 bases. CDR3 amino acids: CASSSGTGVETQYF. As DNA, the CDR3 is TGTGCCAGCAGTTCGGGGACAGGGGTAGAGACCCAGTACTTC.

V usage is TRBV29-1 and J usage is TRBJ2-5; a weak D match, TRBD1 (6 bases). This CDR3 comprises 14 residues. Between the trimmed V and J ends, which lost 7 bases and 5 bases, there was a span of 20 bases. Germline V gene lookup returns CDR1 SQVTM and CDR2 ANQGSEA. The CDR3 DNA follows: TGCAGCGCTTGGGTGGCAGGGGCCGGTGAGACCCAGTACTTC. The encoded protein is CSAWVAGAGETQYF.

The V and J genes are TRBV5-1 and TRBJ2-7; TRBD2 might be the D (5 bases). Germline V gene lookup returns CDR1 SGHRS and CDR2 YFSETQ. CDR3 length: 13 amino acids. Trimming stripped 3 bases from V and 1 base from J, with 8 bases between. Here the CDR3 reads CASSSAGSYEQYF. The DNA of the CDR3 is TGCGCCAGCAGCTCTGCGGGTTCCTACGAGCAGTACTTC.

The DNA of the CDR3 is TGTGCAAGTCGCCGGACTAGCGGGAGGGCGAGGGAGCTGTTTTTT. Translation: CASRRTSGRARELFF. The chain employs TRBV12-2 and TRBJ2-2; TRBD2, as called in the table, went unchecked against the DNA. TRBV12-2 is termed a pseudogene. CDR3 size: 15 residues.

The chain combines TRBV9 with TRBJ1-2; 9 positions agree with TRBD1. Germline V gives CDR1 SGDLS, CDR2 YYNGEE. This CDR3 contains 13 residues. V trimming: 3 bases; J trimming: 9 bases; junction bases outside the gene matches: 6. CDR3 sequence: CASSARGQGRYTF. CDR3 DNA sequence: TGTGCCAGCAGCGCGCGGGGACAGGGACGCTACACCTTC.

As DNA, the CDR3 is TGTGCCAGCAGCCAACAGGGGTTCGGTGGCTACACCTTC. It specifies CASSQQGFGGYTF. This chain joins TRBV3-1 (or the pseudogene TRBV3-2) and TRBJ1-2; possible D gene TRBD1, 6 bases. CDR1 is LGHDT, CDR2 YNNKEL, per germline (reference sequence). V lost 2 bases and J 7 bases, leaving 11 bases between the germline ends. This CDR3 comprises 13 residues.

In its sample, this clone was seen once. The genes are TRBV4-1 and TRBJ1-5; no clear D gene. Germline V gene lookup returns CDR1 MGHRA and CDR2 YSYEKL. The length of the CDR3 is 14 residues. With 4 bases removed from V and 12 bases from J, the gap between germline ends came to 19 bases. The CDR3 region has the DNA TGCGCCAGCAGCCCACCTGGCAGCTCCCAGGTCCAGCATTTT. Protein sequence: CASSPPGSSQVQHF.

The J gene is TRBJ1-6, the V gene TRBV27; unclear D gene. The CDR3 is made up of 15 amino acids. With 3 bases removed from V and 5 bases from J, the gap between germline ends came to 11 bases. CDR1 is MNHEY and CDR2 is SMNVEV in the germline V gene (reference sequence). This CDR3 reads CASSFGEPDNSPLHF. The CDR3, as DNA: TGTGCCAGCAGTTTTGGGGAGCCCGATAATTCACCCCTCCACTTT.

The sample holds many counts of this clone. CDR3 region: CASSGGLAGYRGEQFF. The CDR3 coding sequence is TGTGCCAGCAGCGGGGGACTAGCGGGATATCGTGGTGAGCAGTTCTTC. The chain combines TRBV5-6 with TRBJ2-1, with TRBD2 matching over 13 bases. With 4 bases clipped from V and 9 bases from J, the junction kept 10 bases outside the gene matches. CDR1 and CDR2 from the germline V gene are SGHDT and YYEEEE. This CDR3 region has 16 residues. Looking up the rest from reference TRBV5-6 and TRBJ2-1 gives the full variable domain: DAGVTQSPTHLIKTRGQQVTLRCSPKSGHDTVSWYQQALGQGPQFIFQYYEEEERQRGNFPDRFSGHQFPNYSSELNVNALLLGDSALYLCASSGGLAGYRGEQFFGPGTRLTVL.

This clone was recorded a few times. The CDR3 coding sequence is TGTGCCAGCAGCCAGCCCCGCGCCGAGCAGTACGTC. Translated, it gives CASSQPRAEQYV. The rearrangement uses TRBV7-8 and TRBJ2-7; D uncertain. The CDR3 is made up of 12 amino acids. Germline V gene sequence: CDR1 SGHVS, CDR2 FQNEAQ. V dropped 5 bases and J dropped 6 bases, with 11 bases sitting between them.

The rearrangement uses TRBV7-9 and TRBJ1-1; D not resolved. Looked up from germline, CDR1 is SEHNR and CDR2 is FQNEAQ (reference sequence). V lost 3 bases and J 3 bases, leaving 11 bases between the germline ends. CDR3 length equals 14 residues. The CDR3: CASSFPGWDTEAFF. The CDR3 DNA reads as TGTGCCAGCAGCTTCCCGGGGTGGGACACTGAAGCTTTCTTT.

V is TRBV25-1 and J is TRBJ2-1; D ambiguous. V shed 2 bases and J shed 8 bases, with 10 bases lying between them. The CDR3 is 13 residues long. Germline CDR1 reads MGHDK; CDR2 reads SYGVNS. CDR3 sequence reads: CASSEISSYEQFF. CDR3 nucleotides: TGTGCCAGCAGTGAAATTTCGAGCTATGAGCAGTTCTTC.

The V and J genes are TRBV6-5 and TRBJ1-2, with D perhaps TRBD1 (5 bases). The CDR3 has 12 amino acids. V was cut by 3 bases and J by 6 bases, with 8 bases left in between. The germline gives CDR1 MNHEY, CDR2 SVGAGI. The CDR3 region is CASSYLGDGYTF. CDR3 DNA: TGTGCCAGCAGTTATTTAGGGGATGGCTACACCTTC.

The J gene is TRBJ2-5, the V gene TRBV18, with 7 positions matching TRBD2. The J segment lost 5 bases and the V segment lost 0 bases, leaving 12 bases of the junction unmatched. This CDR3 is built from 17 residues. In germline, CDR1 is KGHSH, CDR2 LQKENI. CDR3 sequence (DNA): TGTGCCAGCTCACCACCGGCCCCCGGCGGGAGAGGCGAGACCCAGTACTTC. This sequence encodes CASSPPAPGGRGETQYF.

The V call is TRBV6-5, the J call TRBJ1-2, with 7 positions matching TRBD1. The CDR3 spans 16 residues. V was clipped by 0 bases and J by 9 bases; unmatched bases: 13. In germline, CDR1 is MNHEY, CDR2 SVGAGI. DNA for the CDR3: TGTGCCAGCAGTTACTCGGGGCAGGGGGGAGTTAAGAGCTACACCTTC. Translating it yields CASSYSGQGGVKSYTF.

The chain is built from TRBV3-1 (or the pseudogene TRBV3-2) and TRBJ1-3; D unclear. Trimming took 1 base from V and 4 from J, leaving 14 bases between them. The CDR3 loop spans 16 amino acids. Germline assignment: CDR1 LGHDT and CDR2 YNNKEL (reference sequence). The CDR3 nucleotides read TGTGCCAGCAGCCAAGCGTGGGCGGCGGGGGGAAACACCATATATTTT. Its protein is CASSQAWAAGGNTIYF.

This clone showed up just once. The chain combines TRBV19 with TRBJ2-2; D uncertain. This CDR3 comprises 13 residues. V lost 6 bases and J 9 bases, leaving 14 bases between the germline ends. In germline, CDR1 is LNHDA, CDR2 SQIVND (reference sequence). The CDR3 sequence: CASRKEVERELFF. In nucleotides, the CDR3 is TGTGCCAGTAGGAAAGAGGTTGAAAGGGAGCTGTTTTTT.

V gene TRBV27 combines with J gene TRBJ1-1; D is possibly TRBD1 (5 bases). With 9 bases removed from V and 3 bases from J, the gap between germline ends came to 17 bases. This CDR3 region has 14 residues. The V gene's germline CDR1 is MNHEY and CDR2 SMNVEV (reference sequence). The CDR3 nucleotides are TGTGCCAGTGGGGTCCAGGGTCGGGACACTGAAGCTTTCTTT. Translating gives CASGVQGRDTEAFF.

J is TRBJ2-3 and V is TRBV6-2 or TRBV6-3; 13 bases fit TRBD2. Germline CDR1 is MNHEY and CDR2 is SVGEGT. The CDR3 totals 19 residues. V gave up 2 bases and J gave up 4 bases; unmatched junction bases: 12. The CDR3 nucleotides are TGTGCCAGCAGTTACCCCGGACTAGCGGGAGTCGGGGCGGCAGATACGCAGTATTTT. Translation: CASSYPGLAGVGAADTQYF.

This clone appeared once. The chain couples TRBV28 to TRBJ1-6; D possibly corresponds to TRBD1 (5 bases). The CDR3 sequence is 13 residues long. The V end lost 5 bases, the J end lost 10 bases, and 12 bases lay between the germline ends. Germline CDR1 reads MDHEN; CDR2 reads SYDVKM. The CDR3 sequence: CASSPVGVSPLHF. The CDR3 nucleotides are TGTGCCAGCAGTCCAGTAGGGGTCTCACCCCTCCACTTT. Combining the CDR3 with reference TRBV28 and TRBJ1-6 gives the whole variable domain DVKVTQSSRYLVKRTGEKVFLECVQDMDHENMFWYRQDPGLGLRLIYFSYDVKMKEKGDIPEGYSVSREKKERFSLILESASTNQTSMYLCASSPVGVSPLHFGNGTRLTVT.

Of note for this clone: The germline gene is not matched at one end of the junction; a read error may be the cause. The chain uses TRBV7-8 and TRBJ2-7; 8 bases fit TRBD2. Germline CDR1 SGHVS, CDR2 FQNEAQ. The CDR3 totals 12 residues. In DNA form, the CDR3 reads TGTGCCAGCAACCCGTCCGGGGGTAGCGGGGACTTC. It translates to CASNPSGGSGDF.

V gene TRBV18 combines with J gene TRBJ2-1; maybe TRBD2 (6 bases). The germline V and J ends were trimmed by 2 bases and 7 bases, with 15 bases remaining between them. Germline V lookup: CDR1 KGHSH, CDR2 LQKENI. The CDR3 spans 15 residues. The CDR3 protein is CASSPALTRTNEQFF. The CDR3 nucleotides read TGTGCCAGCTCACCAGCCTTGACTAGGACGAATGAGCAGTTCTTC.

This sequence joins TRBV5-1 and TRBJ2-2, with D possibly matching TRBD2 (5 bases). The V gene lost 3 bases and the J gene lost 2 bases, with 11 bases spanning the gap. Germline V gene data show CDR1 as SGHRS and CDR2 as YFSETQ. This CDR3 contains 15 residues. CDR3: CASSSTRGNTGELFF. CDR3 bases: TGCGCCAGCAGCTCAACTCGGGGTAACACCGGGGAGCTGTTTTTT.

The V gene is TRBV7-3, the J gene TRBJ2-3; D might be TRBD1 (6 bases). CDR1 is SGHTA and CDR2 is FQGTGA in the germline V gene. This CDR3 contains 15 residues. Trimming took off 1 base at V and 1 base at J, with 9 bases between the two ends. CDR3: CASSLKQGGTDTQYF. In nucleotides, the CDR3 is TGTGCCAGCAGCTTAAAACAGGGCGGCACAGATACGCAGTATTTT.